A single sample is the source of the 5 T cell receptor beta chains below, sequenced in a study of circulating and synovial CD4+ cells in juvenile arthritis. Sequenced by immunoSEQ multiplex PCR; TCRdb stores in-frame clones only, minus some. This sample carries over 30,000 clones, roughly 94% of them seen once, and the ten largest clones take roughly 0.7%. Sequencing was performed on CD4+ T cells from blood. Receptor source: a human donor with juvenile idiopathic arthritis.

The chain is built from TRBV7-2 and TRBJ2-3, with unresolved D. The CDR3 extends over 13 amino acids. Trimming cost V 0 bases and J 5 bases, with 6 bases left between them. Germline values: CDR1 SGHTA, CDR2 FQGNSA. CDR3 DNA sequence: TGTGCCAGCAGCTTAGCCCGAGGAGATACGCAGTATTTT. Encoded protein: CASSLARGDTQYF.

DNA for the CDR3: TGTGCCAGCAGCCGTCGGGGGGTAGACGAGCAGTACTTC. Its protein product is CASSRRGVDEQYF. This chain links TRBV5-4 with TRBJ2-7; 7 bases are a match to TRBD2. CDR3 length equals 13 residues. The ends lost 4 bases at V and 5 bases at J; junction bases unmatched: 6. The germline CDR1 and CDR2 sequences are SGHNT and YYREEE (reference sequence).

CDR3 in DNA: TGTGCCATCAGTGACCCCTACTATCTCCCCCAGCATTTT. Encoded protein: CAISDPYYLPQHF. V gene TRBV10-3 combines with J gene TRBJ1-5, with D unresolved. Trimming removed 3 bases from V and 10 bases from J, with 13 bases in between. The CDR3 is 13 amino acids. Germline V gene lookup returns CDR1 ENHRY and CDR2 SYGVKD.

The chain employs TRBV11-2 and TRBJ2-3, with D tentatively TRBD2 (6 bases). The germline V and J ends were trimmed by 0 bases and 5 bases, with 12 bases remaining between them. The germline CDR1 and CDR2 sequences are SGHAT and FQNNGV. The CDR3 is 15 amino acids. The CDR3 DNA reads TGTGCCAGCAGCTTAGAAAGGAGGGAGAGAGATACGCAGTATTTT. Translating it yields CASSLERRERDTQYF.

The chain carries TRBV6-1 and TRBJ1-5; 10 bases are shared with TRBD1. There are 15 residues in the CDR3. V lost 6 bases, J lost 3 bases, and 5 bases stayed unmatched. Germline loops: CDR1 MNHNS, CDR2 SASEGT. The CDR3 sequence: CASRVDRGHNQPQHF. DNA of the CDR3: TGTGCCAGCAGGGTTGACAGGGGGCACAATCAGCCCCAGCATTTT.